A single sample gave rise to the 11 T cell receptor beta chains below, sequenced in a study of blood T cell repertoires in COVID-19. Libraries were prepared by immunoSEQ multiplex PCR; TCRdb keeps only in-frame clonotypes and omits some of them. The sample records tens of thousands of clones, around 82% being singletons. What was sequenced was peripheral blood. These receptor sequences come from a human donor in a cohort sampled during active COVID-19.

The V call is TRBV9, the J call TRBJ2-5, with D unclear. Germline lookup yields CDR1 SGDLS and CDR2 YYNGEE. This CDR3 region has 13 residues. V lost 6 bases and J lost 7, with 16 bases in between. As DNA, the CDR3 is TGTGCCAGCACCCGAAATGGTGTCGGGACCCAGTACTTC. It encodes CASTRNGVGTQYF. The variable domain in full, with the rest retrieved from reference TRBV9 and TRBJ2-5, is DSGVTQTPKHLITATGQRVTLRCSPRSGDLSVYWYQQSLDQGLQFLIQYYNGEERAKGNILERFSAQQFPDLHSELNLSSLELGDSALYFCASTRNGVGTQYFGPGTRLLVL.

The count of this clone is one. This chain joins TRBV7-3 and TRBJ2-3, with TRBD2 matching 14 bases. Germline V gives CDR1 SGHTA, CDR2 FQGTGA. J was trimmed by 1 base and V by 10 bases; bases with no gene match: 22. This CDR3 has 21 amino acids. The CDR3 reads CATDPEEPGLAGVGGTDTQYF. In DNA, the CDR3 is TGTGCCACCGACCCCGAGGAACCGGGACTAGCGGGGGTAGGCGGCACAGATACGCAGTATTTT.

This clone was seen a few times. The rearrangement links TRBV19 to TRBJ1-2, with D maybe TRBD1 (6 bases). Germline CDR1 reads LNHDA; CDR2 reads SQIVND (reference sequence). Trimming took off 2 bases at V and 4 bases at J, with 11 bases between the two ends. The CDR3 loop spans 14 amino acids. In DNA, the CDR3 is TGTGCCAGTAGTATATTAGGGGGTAGCTATGGCTACACCTTC. Amino acid sequence: CASSILGGSYGYTF.

The chain employs TRBV4-1 and TRBJ2-1, with 8 nucleotides matching TRBD2. Germline V CDR1 and CDR2: MGHRA, YSYEKL. The CDR3 has 14 amino acids. Trimming cost V 0 bases and J 13 bases; bases outside gene matches: 8. The CDR3 protein is CASSQDPGGPRQFF. The CDR3 region has the DNA TGCGCCAGCAGCCAAGATCCGGGGGGGCCTCGTCAGTTCTTC.

The chain employs TRBV19 and TRBJ1-2, with D possibly matching TRBD1 (6 bases). The CDR3 runs 13 residues. V was trimmed by 6 bases and J by 7 bases, leaving 15 bases between them. Germline CDR1 reads LNHDA; CDR2 reads SQIVND (reference sequence). CDR3 nucleotide sequence: TGTGCCAGTAGCACAACAGGGAAGGTTGGCTACACCTTC. Translated: CASSTTGKVGYTF.

The chain is built from TRBV5-8 and TRBJ2-7; 10 positions agree with TRBD1. Germline values: CDR1 SGHTS, CDR2 YDEGEE. The CDR3 consists of 13 residues. The V and J ends lost 1 base and 6 bases, in that order; junction bases with no gene match: 1. The CDR3 spells CASSLRTGGEQYF. The CDR3 DNA follows: TGTGCCAGCAGCTTGAGGACAGGGGGCGAGCAGTACTTC.

V is TRBV20-1 and J is TRBJ1-1; tentatively, D is TRBD1 (5 bases). Germline CDR1 and CDR2: DFQATT and SNEGSKA (reference sequence). Between the trimmed V and J ends, which lost 3 bases and 3 bases, there was a span of 14 bases. The CDR3 sequence is 14 residues long. CDR3 in amino acids: CSASGGASDTEAFF. The CDR3 DNA sequence: TGCAGTGCTAGTGGGGGAGCAAGTGACACTGAAGCTTTCTTT.

The rearrangement joins TRBV30 to TRBJ2-1, with TRBD2 matching 9 bases. The junction had 3 bases not matched to a gene; V was cut back by 0 bases and J by 0 bases. Germline CDR1 and CDR2: GTSNPN and SVGIG (reference sequence). The length of the CDR3 is 16 residues. This CDR3 reads CAWSVSGGSSYNEQFF. CDR3 in DNA: TGTGCCTGGAGTGTTAGCGGGGGAAGCTCCTACAATGAGCAGTTCTTC.

In its sample, this clone was seen once. The chain is built from TRBV7-2 and TRBJ1-6; 8 nucleotides match TRBD1. With 5 bases clipped from V and 8 bases from J, the junction kept 8 bases outside the gene matches. The CDR3 totals 15 residues. Germline V gene lookup returns CDR1 SGHTA and CDR2 FQGNSA. CDR3 bases: TGTGCCAGCAGCCCCAGACAGGGGATCGATTCACCCCTCCACTTT. This encodes CASSPRQGIDSPLHF.

CDR3 loop: CASSRDSGQVGNTIYF. The CDR3 DNA follows: TGTGCCAGCAGCCGAGATTCCGGACAGGTTGGAAACACCATATATTTT. The chain links TRBV3-1 (or the pseudogene TRBV3-2) to TRBJ1-3; the match to TRBD1 covers 7 bases. Per the germline V gene, CDR1 is LGHDT and CDR2 is YNNKEL (reference sequence). The CDR3 is 16 residues long. The V segment lost 4 bases and the J segment 3 bases; nucleotides outside the gene matches: 9.

This chain uses TRBV7-9 with TRBJ2-4; possibly TRBD1 for D (5 bases). The CDR3 has 16 amino acids. Germline V gene lookup returns CDR1 SEHNR and CDR2 FQNEAQ (reference sequence). Between the trimmed V and J ends, which lost 0 bases and 2 bases, there was a span of 11 bases. CDR3 DNA sequence: TGTGCCAGCAGCTTAGCGCAACAGGCGACCAAAAACATTCAGTACTTC. It translates to CASSLAQQATKNIQYF.